This T cell receptor (beta chain) was observed in a study of blood T cells in healthy people across ages. Findings and limits, study-wide: The authors considered diversity estimates from one million T cells to be underestimates.

This clonotype was seen a few times. Its target is not known. Germline loops: CDR1 SQVTM, CDR2 ANQGSEA. The J segment lost 2 bases and the V segment lost 0 bases, leaving 7 bases of the junction unmatched. The CDR3 extends over 16 amino acids. Researchers collected 9.5 to 10 milliliters of peripheral blood from every single donor. Through a sample-barcoded 5' primer and a J-beta primer mix, a second PCR was run for roughly 6 to 11 cycles. TCRdb redid the calling of the 5' RACE reads with MiXCR, one entry per CDR3 protein. The data contain around 990,000 distinct CDR3 sequences, under 30% of them seen just once; the ten biggest clones take up approximately 0.79%. These data also formed part of another study, on T cells of mothers and their children. That study adds: A few healthy Caucasian mothers served as donors, and their six children did as well. Thymic selection, a shaping force on TCR recombination output, acts similarly in related and unrelated pairs.

This chain uses TRBV29-1 with TRBJ2-1; 7 bases are shared with TRBD2. The sequence derives from a girl aged 2 to 9 in good health. Specimen: blood. The CDR3 nucleotides are TGCAGCGTTGAAGATCTGGGGGGAGGGGCCTACAATGAGCAGTTCTTC. This gives the protein CSVEDLGGGAYNEQFF.